The rows below give T cell receptor beta chains drawn from one sample of a study of T cell responses to AZD1222 COVID-19 vaccine. Here immunoSEQ multiplex PCR was the method, and the copy in TCRdb shows in-frame clones only, minus some. The sample has some 120,000 clones, roughly 91% seen once; the top ten hold 4.4%. The sequencing used peripheral blood, collected on day 0 of MenACWY control vaccination. These receptor sequences come from an adult in good health. CDR3s include the opening cysteine and the closing phenylalanine or tryptophan. Fields, in order: J gene, clone size, D gene, V gene, CDR3 DNA, CDR3 protein. D genes are given only for firm matches. Some rows mark clone size as missing; the rest say once, few, many or name a class of expanded clone.

>TRBJ2-1|-|TRBD2|TRBV5-1
TGCGCCAGCAGCTTCTCTAGCGGGAGCTCGCAGTTCTTC
CASSFSSGSSQFF
>TRBJ2-4|-|TRBD2|TRBV27
TGTGCCAGCAGTTTAGCGGGGGGGCAGGACATTCAGTACTTC
CASSLAGGQDIQYF
>TRBJ1-1|-|TRBD1|TRBV19
TGTGCCAGTAGCCATGGGGACAGGAAGTTTCCCTCAGAAGCTTTCTTT
CASSHGDRKFPSEAFF
>TRBJ1-1|-|-|TRBV6-5
TGTGCCAGCAGTTACTCGAATGCCGGGACTCGGGCTTTCTTT
CASSYSNAGTRAFF
>TRBJ1-4|-|-|TRBV18
TGTGCCAGCTCATTAGACCGCGCAACTAATGAAAAACTGTTTTTT
CASSLDRATNEKLFF
>TRBJ2-1|-|TRBD2|TRBV6-2/TRBV6-3
TGTGCCAGCAGTTACTCGGCGGGAGGGCCGAGCAATGAGCAGTTCTTC
CASSYSAGGPSNEQFF
>TRBJ1-2|-|TRBD1|TRBV9
TGTGCCAGCAGCGAGGGACAGGGTTTGTATGGCTACACCTTC
CASSEGQGLYGYTF
>TRBJ2-3|-|-|TRBV5-1
TGCGCCAGCAGTTCGGGGGTTTGGGATACGCAGTATTTT
CASSSGVWDTQYF
>TRBJ1-5|-|TRBD1|TRBV28
TGTGCCAGCAGTTTATCCGGACAGGGGGGTCAGCCCCAGCATTTT
CASSLSGQGGQPQHF
>TRBJ2-1|-|-|TRBV5-6
TGTGCCAGCAGCTTGAGGGGCCGGGGGGCCCACTACAATGAGCAGTTCTTC
CASSLRGRGAHYNEQFF
>TRBJ2-5|-|-|TRBV19
TGTGCCAGTAGCACCGGGACAAACCAAGAGACCCAGTACTTC
CASSTGTNQETQYF
>TRBJ2-1|-|TRBD1|TRBV14
TGTGCCAGCAGCCAAGATAGGAGGACAGGGAGTCTGTTCTTC
CASSQDRRTGSLFF
>TRBJ2-7|-|-|TRBV28
TGTGCCAGCAGTAGGGGGACGGGGGCGCGGGACGAGCAGTACTTC
CASSRGTGARDEQYF
>TRBJ1-2|-|-|TRBV3-1/TRBV3-2
TGTGCCAGCAGCCAAAACGGACAGTTGCCGGTCCTTTATGGCTACACCTTC
CASSQNGQLPVLYGYTF
>TRBJ2-1|-|-|TRBV9
TGTGCCAGCAGCGTAATTGCGGGGTCCTACAGTGAGCAGTTCTTC
CASSVIAGSYSEQFF
>TRBJ2-3|-|-|TRBV20-1
TGCAGTGCTAGTGAACCCACAAGTAGGGCCTTTGATACGCAGTATTTT
CSASEPTSRAFDTQYF
>TRBJ1-6|few|TRBD1|TRBV6-5
TGTGCCAGCAGGGGGACAGGGAATAATTCACCCCTCCACTTT
CASRGTGNNSPLHF
>TRBJ2-3|-|TRBD2|TRBV4-2
TGTGCCAGCAGCCGGAATCTAGCGGGGGAAGCAGATACGCAGTATTTT
CASSRNLAGEADTQYF
>TRBJ2-7|-|-|TRBV11-1
TGTGCCAGCAGCTTAGGGGGGCTAGTCACCTACGAGCAGTACTTC
CASSLGGLVTYEQYF
>TRBJ2-2|-|TRBD2|TRBV3-1/TRBV3-2
TGTGCCAGCAGCCAAGACGGGCGGGAGCCCACCGGGGAGCTGTTTTTT
CASSQDGREPTGELFF
>TRBJ1-1|-|-|TRBV4-2
TGTGCCAGCAGCCAAGGGGGGATCGGGAACACTGAAGCTTTCTTT
CASSQGGIGNTEAFF
>TRBJ1-1|-|-|TRBV7-9
TGTGCCAGCAGCTTATCTTGGGTTACTGAAGCTTTCTTT
CASSLSWVTEAFF
>TRBJ1-5|-|TRBD1|TRBV19
TGTGCCAGTATTGGGAGCAGGGGGCGAGGCGGCAATCAGCCCCAGCATTTT
CASIGSRGRGGNQPQHF
>TRBJ1-5|few|-|TRBV28
TGTGCCAGCAGTCTAGCTGAGGATTCGGGTCAGCCCCAGCATTTT
CASSLAEDSGQPQHF
>TRBJ1-3|-|-|TRBV4-3
TGCGCCAGCAGCCAAGACCCGGGACAAGGAAACACCATATATTTT
CASSQDPGQGNTIYF
>TRBJ2-7|-|-|TRBV6-1
TGTGCCAGCAGTGATTATGCATCCGTCTCCTACGAGCAGTACTTC
CASSDYASVSYEQYF
>TRBJ1-6|-|-|TRBV28
TGTGCCAGCAGTGGCAGGGCCAATTCACCCCTCCACTTT
CASSGRANSPLHF
>TRBJ2-3|-|-|TRBV30
TGTGCCTGGAGTGTACAAAGCGGCGCGCAGTATTTT
CAWSVQSGAQYF
>TRBJ1-3|-|-|TRBV30
TGTGCCTGGAGTCTCCCCGGGACCTTCTCTGGAAACACCATATATTTT
CAWSLPGTFSGNTIYF
>TRBJ2-1|-|TRBD2|TRBV7-9
TGTGCCAGCAGCGAGTCCGGGACTAGCACAAGACTTGGGCAGTTCTTC
CASSESGTSTRLGQFF
>TRBJ1-5|few|-|TRBV19
TGTGCCAGTCCCGTTTCCGGCAATCAGCCCCAGCATTTT
CASPVSGNQPQHF
>TRBJ1-5|once|-|TRBV7-2
TGTGCCAGCAGCTTATCCGTGGGGCAGCCCCAGCATTTT
CASSLSVGQPQHF
>TRBJ2-7|-|TRBD2|TRBV30
TGTGCCCAGAGGGACTATGGTGAATACGAGCAGTACTTC
CAQRDYGEYEQYF
>TRBJ1-2|-|TRBD1|TRBV28
TGTGCCAGCAGTTCCGGGACAGGCCCCCCATACTTC
CASSSGTGPPYF
>TRBJ2-3|-|-|TRBV6-5
TGTGCCAGCAAGAAGGGGTGGGTGGATACGCAGTATTTT
CASKKGWVDTQYF